This T cell receptor beta chain stems from a study of blood T cells in healthy people across ages. For the study at large: Template switching picked up about one barcoded beta molecule for each two T cells.

Only a few counts were recorded for this clonotype. They isolated at least 7 million PBMCs from each sample. The use of a sample-barcoded 5' primer and a J-beta primer mix characterized a second PCR of 7 to 11 cycles. Every molecule of cDNA carried a tag from a template-switch adaptor with 12 random nucleotides. TCRdb used MiXCR to reprocess the 5' RACE reads, holding one entry per CDR3 protein. The sample includes hundreds of thousands of distinct CDR3 sequences, roughly 25% of them seen just once. The CDR3 runs to 14 residues. CDR1 SEHNR and CDR2 FQNEAQ come from the germline V gene (reference sequence). In addition, the sample was reused for a study of T cells of mothers and their children. That paper adds: The cDNA synthesis received all extracted RNA, at about 1.5 ug per 15 ul.

Sequenced material: blood. The chain uses TRBV7-9 and TRBJ2-1; no clear D. Matching the DNA end better, TRBJ2-7 makes the J call doubtful. The clonotype comes from a boy aged 5-17 years in good health. The CDR3 DNA reads as TGTGCCAGCAGCTTATTGCCCAAAAACTACGAGCAGTACTTC. Translating it yields CASSLLPKNYEQYF.